One sample yielded the 14 T cell receptor beta chains listed below, sequenced in a study of regulatory T cells in long-lasting Graves disease (TCRdb year 2021). Library preparation employed multiplex PCR. TCRdb lists the instrument as Illumina HiSeq 4000. CDR3 regions were amplified by Arm-PCR with iRepertoire HTBI primers to construct TCR beta libraries. Using fastp at Q25 and MiXCR, TCRdb reprocessed the public reads and kept productive beta chains. CDR3 protein sequences are deduplicated, and each keeps its most common genes and DNA. The table for this sample lists more than 450,000 distinct CDR3 sequences; approximately 12% of them were counted only once. Roughly 8.9% of the sample is held by the ten biggest clonotypes. In light of the paper, this sample's time point label describes: newly diagnosed GD, antithyroid drugs for less than 3 months. For both TCR sequencing and RNA sequencing, RNA was extracted from PBMCs using TRIzol.

These records were also assigned to another study, of T cells in Graves' hyperthyroidism and ophthalmopathy.

This specimen consisted of peripheral blood mononuclear cells (PBMCs), obtained at new diagnosis, from a patient treated with antithyroid drugs. The receptor source for this set is a woman in her 30s with Graves disease. Donor details come from another sample of the same person, matched by shared clones.

The V gene is TRBV9, the J gene TRBJ2-3, with 10 bases lining up with TRBD1. The CDR3 spans 16 residues. Germline V gene data show CDR1 as SGDLS and CDR2 as YYNGEE. The J segment lost 1 base and the V segment lost 5 bases, leaving 7 bases of the junction unmatched. The CDR3: CASSFRTGGGTDTQYF. CDR3 nucleotide sequence: TGTGCCAGCAGTTTTCGGACAGGGGGTGGCACAGATACGCAGTATTTT.

This clonotype was detected ten times or more. This chain joins TRBV29-1 and TRBJ2-1; TRBD1 is a possible D gene (5 bases). The CDR3 totals 14 residues. Between the trimmed V and J ends, which lost 2 bases and 5 bases, there was a span of 13 bases. Per germline, CDR1 SQVTM and CDR2 ANQGSEA. This CDR3 reads CSVEYIRGNNEQFF. The CDR3 DNA reads as TGCAGCGTTGAATACATTAGGGGCAACAATGAGCAGTTCTTC.

Concerning this clonotype itself: The conserved phenylalanine or tryptophan is not found at the CDR3 terminus, so this likely reflects a read error. The DNA is omitted, as the CDR3 cannot be located on it reliably, and the CDR3 follows TCRdb's listing. The V gene is TRBV20-1, the J gene TRBJ2-7; the listed D gene, TRBD1, was not tested against the DNA. From its first to its last residue, the CDR3 has 11 amino acids. CDR1 is DFQATT, CDR2 SNEGSKA, per germline (reference sequence). This chain's CDR3 is CSAPMGAGAAI.

In this sample, this clonotype turned up many times. The genes are TRBV6-5 and TRBJ2-7; 8 bases match TRBD1. The V gene's germline CDR1 is MNHEY and CDR2 SVGAGI. The CDR3 length is 15 residues. The trim removed 4 bases at V and 5 bases at J, leaving 10 bases unmatched. Written as DNA, the CDR3 is TGTGCCAGCAGTTTGAACAGGGGGACCCTCAACGAGCAGTACTTC. Amino acid sequence: CASSLNRGTLNEQYF.

The sample holds many counts of this clonotype. The CDR3 protein is CAVAGGRGRSYEQYF. The CDR3 nucleotides are TGTGCCGTCGCCGGGGGGAGGGGTCGATCCTACGAGCAGTACTTC. The chain combines TRBV12-3 or TRBV12-4 with TRBJ2-7, with TRBD2 identical over 7 bases. This CDR3 contains 15 residues. V shed 11 bases and J 1 base; nucleotides not matched to a gene: 14.

V usage is TRBV19 and J usage is TRBJ1-2; TRBD1 agrees at 7 bases. Germline lookup yields CDR1 LNHDA and CDR2 SQIVND (reference sequence). This CDR3 comprises 14 residues. The junction had 7 bases not matched to a gene; V was cut back by 5 bases and J by 4 bases. CDR3 in DNA: TGTGCCAGTAGTGACGGGACAGTCCTCTATGGCTACACCTTC. Translation gives CASSDGTVLYGYTF.

The J gene is TRBJ2-7, the V gene TRBV15; the D gene is possibly TRBD2 (6 bases). The CDR3 spans 13 residues. The germline gives CDR1 LNHNV, CDR2 YYDKDF (reference sequence). Trimming cost V 8 bases and J 3 bases, with 14 bases left between them. The chain's CDR3 is CATRELPGYEQYF. In DNA form, the CDR3 reads TGTGCCACCCGGGAGTTGCCCGGCTACGAGCAGTACTTC.

This clonotype appeared many times. CDR3 sequence reads: CASKSLAGGETQYF. In DNA, the CDR3 is TGTGCCAGTAAATCTCTAGCGGGAGGAGAGACCCAGTACTTC. The V and J genes are TRBV19 and TRBJ2-5; 11 bases line up with TRBD2. The CDR3 consists of 14 residues. Trimming took 7 bases from V and 4 from J; bases not matched to a gene: 5. Germline-derived CDR1 and CDR2 are LNHDA and SQIVND (reference sequence).

This clonotype was counted many times. The rearrangement joins TRBV12-5 to TRBJ2-1; the D call may be TRBD1 or TRBD2 (5 bases each). Germline CDR1 and CDR2: LGHNT and FRNRAP. This CDR3 has 18 amino acids. V was shortened by 0 bases and J by 4 bases, with 19 bases between the two germline ends. The CDR3 is CASGLVLSGTGRYNEQFF. CDR3 coding DNA: TGTGCTAGTGGTTTGGTACTTAGTGGGACGGGAAGGTACAATGAGCAGTTCTTC.

This clonotype was seen many times. The chain carries TRBV7-2 and TRBJ1-2, with D hard to call. CDR1 is SGHTA and CDR2 is FQGNSA in the germline V gene. The CDR3 sequence is 16 residues long. V shed 5 bases and J shed 3 bases, with 19 bases lying between them. CDR3 sequence: CASSPGLGRGYYGYTF. CDR3 bases: TGTGCCAGCAGCCCCGGCCTAGGGAGAGGGTACTATGGCTACACCTTC. The variable domain in full, completed from reference TRBV7-2 and TRBJ1-2, reads GAGVSQSPSNKVTEKGKDVELRCDPISGHTALYWYRQSLGQGLEFLIYFQGNSAPDKSGLPSDRFSAERTGGSVSTLTIQRTQQEDSAVYLCASSPGLGRGYYGYTFGSGTRLTVV.

This clonotype was detected many times. The gene calls are TRBV6-2 or TRBV6-3 and TRBJ2-2; TRBD2 is a possible D gene (5 bases). The CDR3 is 14 amino acids. V shed 8 bases and J shed 4 bases, with 14 bases lying between them. Germline-derived CDR1 and CDR2 are MNHEY and SVGEGT. The DNA for the CDR3 is TGTGCCAGCGCATCTAGCCCATCCACCGGGGAGCTGTTTTTT. Residues: CASASSPSTGELFF.

This clonotype was observed at least ten times. The genes are TRBV29-1 and TRBJ1-2; TRBD1 might be the D (6 bases). The CDR3 has 15 residues. The ends were cut back, 4 bases at V and 5 bases at J, with 20 bases in the middle. From germline, CDR1 is SQVTM and CDR2 ANQGSEA. CDR3 in DNA: TGCAGCGTTGTGGTTTCGGGGGCGCTGGCTTATGGCTACACCTTC. This gives the protein CSVVVSGALAYGYTF.

This clonotype was counted ten times or more. The chain carries TRBV6-5 and TRBJ1-4; D is unresolved. Germline assignment: CDR1 MNHEY and CDR2 SVGAGI. V lost 4 bases, J lost 8 bases, and 17 bases lay in between. The CDR3 runs 15 residues. CDR3 residues: CASSSHVSGVEKLFF. The CDR3 DNA reads TGTGCCAGCAGTTCCCACGTGTCGGGTGTCGAAAAACTGTTTTTT.

There are many counts of this clonotype. The chain links TRBV6-2 or TRBV6-3 to TRBJ2-1; D unresolved. Germline assignment: CDR1 MNHEY and CDR2 SVGEGT. V was pared by 7 bases and J by 14 bases, with 21 bases between. The CDR3 consists of 13 residues. The DNA of the CDR3 is TGTGCCAGCACCAAAGGTTGGTATGAGCCGGAGTTCTTC. Protein sequence: CASTKGWYEPEFF.